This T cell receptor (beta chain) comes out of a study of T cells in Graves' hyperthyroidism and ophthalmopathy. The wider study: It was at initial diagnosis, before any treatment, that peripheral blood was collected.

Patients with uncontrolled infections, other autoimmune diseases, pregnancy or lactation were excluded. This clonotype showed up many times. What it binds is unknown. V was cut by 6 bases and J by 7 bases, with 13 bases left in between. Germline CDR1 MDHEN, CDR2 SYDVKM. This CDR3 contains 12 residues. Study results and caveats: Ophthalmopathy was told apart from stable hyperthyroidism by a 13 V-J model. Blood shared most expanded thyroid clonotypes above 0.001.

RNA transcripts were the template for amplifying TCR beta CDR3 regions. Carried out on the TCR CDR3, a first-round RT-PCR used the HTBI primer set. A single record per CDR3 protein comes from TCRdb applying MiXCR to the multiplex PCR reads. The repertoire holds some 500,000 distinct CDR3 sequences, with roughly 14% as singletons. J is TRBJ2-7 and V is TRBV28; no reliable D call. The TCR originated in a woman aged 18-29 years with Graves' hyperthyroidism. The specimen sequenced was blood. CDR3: CASRDPGREQYF. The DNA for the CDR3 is TGTGCCAGCAGGGACCCCGGCCGGGAGCAGTACTTC.